The 11 T cell receptor beta chains presented below share a single source sample, sequenced in a study of cytomegalovirus exposure and HLA in healthy donors. PCR used 60 Vbeta primers and 13 Jbeta primers. TCRdb's table, derived via immunoSEQ multiplex PCR, lists solely in-frame clones and lacks some. The table records about 130,000 clones, about three quarters of them present only once. The sequencing sample was made of PBMCs. The receptors shown here come from a man in his fifties or sixties in good health and CMV-seronegative.

The chain couples TRBV18 to TRBJ2-5; 9 bases agree with TRBD1. Per germline, CDR1 KGHSH and CDR2 LQKENI. Trimming at V came to 6 bases and at J to 4 bases, leaving 9 bases not matched to a gene. The CDR3 sequence is 15 residues long. In DNA, the CDR3 is TGTGCCAGCTCCACCGGGACAGGGCCTTCAGAGACCCAGTACTTC. Translation gives CASSTGTGPSETQYF. Using reference TRBV18 and TRBJ2-5 for the parts outside the CDR3, the full variable domain is NAGVMQNPRHLVRRRGQEARLRCSPMKGHSHVYWYRQLPEEGLKFMVYLQKENIIDESGMPKERFSAEFPKEGPSILRIQQVVRGDSAAYFCASSTGTGPSETQYFGPGTRLLVL.

The chain employs TRBV25-1 and TRBJ2-1, with D perhaps matching TRBD1 (5 bases). The CDR3 covers 15 residues. Germline CDR1 is MGHDK and CDR2 is SYGVNS. Trimming took off 4 bases at V and 6 bases at J, with 16 bases between the two ends. The CDR3 is CASSGGRYVGNEQFF. The CDR3 nucleotides are TGTGCCAGCAGTGGGGGCAGATACGTCGGCAATGAGCAGTTCTTC. The complete variable domain, with remaining parts taken from reference TRBV25-1 and TRBJ2-1, reads EADIYQTPRYLVIGTGKKITLECSQTMGHDKMYWYQQDPGMELHLIHYSYGVNSTEKGDLSSESTVSRIRTEHFPLTLESARPSHTSQYLCASSGGRYVGNEQFFGPGTRLTVL.

This chain uses TRBV7-3 with TRBJ1-2; TRBD1 might be the D (6 bases). The CDR3 is 15 residues long. Germline V gene data show CDR1 as SGHTA and CDR2 as FQGTGA. V dropped 1 base and J dropped 7 bases, with 16 bases sitting between them. CDR3 DNA: TGTGCCAGCAGCTTAAGTGACAGGTCTTCCACTGGCTACACCTTC. It translates to CASSLSDRSSTGYTF.

This chain uses TRBV19 with TRBJ1-5, with D perhaps TRBD1 (5 bases). Germline values: CDR1 LNHDA, CDR2 SQIVND (reference sequence). Deletions cut 5 bases from V and 5 bases from J, with 16 bases between. The CDR3 contains 15 residues. The DNA for the CDR3 is TGTGCCAGTAGTGAGGGGCGGGAGTTCTATCAGCCCCAGCATTTT. This codes for CASSEGREFYQPQHF.

This sequence joins TRBV25-1 and TRBJ2-7; no firm D call. The CDR3 contains 12 residues. Germline V gene data show CDR1 as MGHDK and CDR2 as SYGVNS. V was cut by 4 bases and J by 3 bases, with 7 bases left in between. CDR3 amino acids: CASSVLNYEQYF. DNA for the CDR3: TGTGCCAGCAGTGTACTAAACTACGAGCAGTACTTC.

The chain recombines TRBV7-8 with TRBJ2-3; perhaps TRBD1 as D (5 bases). The CDR3 length is 15 residues. The V gene's germline CDR1 is SGHVS and CDR2 FQNEAQ. Trimming took 1 base from V and 0 from J, leaving 8 bases between them. CDR3 in amino acids: CASSLVSGSTDTQYF. CDR3 DNA sequence: TGTGCCAGCAGCTTAGTGTCAGGGAGCACAGATACGCAGTATTTT.

V gene TRBV2 combines with J gene TRBJ1-2; D is unresolved. This CDR3 is 12 amino acids long. CDR1 and CDR2 (germline): SNHLY, FYNNEI. V lost 7 bases and J 2 bases, leaving 8 bases between the germline ends. The CDR3 sequence: CASKAENYGYTF. In nucleotides, the CDR3 is TGTGCCAGCAAAGCGGAAAACTATGGCTACACCTTC.

There are a few counts of this clone. The V call is TRBV28, the J call TRBJ1-1; D is undetermined. V gave up 1 base and J gave up 1 base, with 4 bases separating them. Germline values: CDR1 MDHEN, CDR2 SYDVKM. The CDR3 has 13 residues. The CDR3: CASSLSGNTEAFF. CDR3 DNA: TGTGCCAGCAGTTTATCGGGGAACACTGAAGCTTTCTTT. Full variable domain (remainder filled in from reference TRBV28 and TRBJ1-1): DVKVTQSSRYLVKRTGEKVFLECVQDMDHENMFWYRQDPGLGLRLIYFSYDVKMKEKGDIPEGYSVSREKKERFSLILESASTNQTSMYLCASSLSGNTEAFFGQGTRLTVV.

V usage is TRBV11-3 and J usage is TRBJ2-7; 12 nucleotides align to TRBD1. Germline CDR1 reads SGHNT; CDR2 reads YENEEA. The CDR3 contains 14 residues. The junction had 5 bases not matched to a gene; V was cut back by 5 bases and J by 6 bases. CDR3 sequence: CASSPGQGASEQYF. CDR3 DNA sequence: TGTGCCAGCAGCCCGGGACAGGGGGCAAGCGAGCAGTACTTC. Full variable domain (remainder filled in from reference TRBV11-3 and TRBJ2-7): EAGVVQSPRYKIIEKKQPVAFWCNPISGHNTLYWYLQNLGQGPELLIRYENEEAVDDSQLPKDRFSAERLKGVDSTLKIQPAELGDSAVYLCASSPGQGASEQYFGPGTRLTVT.

The chain combines TRBV5-1 with TRBJ2-5; TRBD2 is a possible D gene (6 bases). The CDR3 extends over 14 amino acids. V lost 4 bases, J lost 5 bases, and 15 bases lay in between. Germline lookup yields CDR1 SGHRS and CDR2 YFSETQ. The CDR3 DNA follows: TGCGCCAGCAGCCAAGGGGACCGGGGGGAGACCCAGTACTTC. It specifies CASSQGDRGETQYF.

A note on this clone: This CDR3 fails to terminate in the conserved phenylalanine or tryptophan, so it likely reflects a read error. No DNA is shown, since the ends of the CDR3 on it are uncertain; the CDR3 is the one TCRdb lists. CDR3 in amino acids: CSSRGEGKIC. V is TRBV7-9 and J is TRBJ1-2. CDR1 SEHNR and CDR2 FQNEAQ come from the germline V gene (reference sequence). The CDR3 comprises 10 residues, both ends counted.